By its share, the clone carrying this T cell receptor (beta chain) is large. Its specificity is unknown. Multiplex touch-down PCR with TRB-A/B primers amplified rearranged V-D-J TRB sequences. TCRdb analysed the multiplex PCR reads with MiXCR anew, one entry per CDR3 protein. The sample lists almost 700 distinct CDR3 sequences, around a fifth occurring once. This sample stems from a study of T cell repertoires in aging, cancer and after chemotherapy. At the level of the study: Six age groups, ranging from 30 or younger to 70 or older, included the donors. Pre- and post-chemotherapy samples were paired from glioblastoma patients treated with temozolomide-based therapy.

The study, taken as a whole, reports: Untreated cancer patients had significantly lower blood TCR diversity than age-matched healthy donors. Healthy donors lost TCR diversity with age mainly through richness, cancer patients through richness and evenness.

Peripheral blood genomic DNA, not sorted cells or RNA, was the template. This TCR was sampled from a human donor with a solid tumor. The sample comprised blood.

The CDR3 coding sequence is TGTGCCAGCAGCTTAGTAGCAGAGGTTCGGGCTGAGCAGTTCTTC. Translating it yields CASSLVAEVRAEQFF. The V call is TRBV7-2, the J call TRBJ2-1; D is undetermined. Trimming shortened V by 1 base and J by 9 bases, and 16 bases separated the two germline ends. CDR1 and CDR2 (germline): SGHTA, FQGNSA. The CDR3 runs 15 residues.